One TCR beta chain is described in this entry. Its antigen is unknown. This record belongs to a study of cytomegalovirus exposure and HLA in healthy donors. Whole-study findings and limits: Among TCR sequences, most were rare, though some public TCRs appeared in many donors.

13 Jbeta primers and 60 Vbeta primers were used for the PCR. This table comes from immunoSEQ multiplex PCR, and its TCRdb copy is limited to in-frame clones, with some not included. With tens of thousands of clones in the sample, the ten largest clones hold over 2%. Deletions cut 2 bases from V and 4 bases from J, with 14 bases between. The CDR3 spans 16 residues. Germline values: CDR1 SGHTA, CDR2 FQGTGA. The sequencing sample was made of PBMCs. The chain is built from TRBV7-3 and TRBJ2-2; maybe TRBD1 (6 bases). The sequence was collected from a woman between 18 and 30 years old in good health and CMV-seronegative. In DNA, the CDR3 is TGTGCCAGCAGCTTAGGGCAGGGGCCGGTCACCGGGGAGCTGTTTTTT. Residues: CASSLGQGPVTGELFF. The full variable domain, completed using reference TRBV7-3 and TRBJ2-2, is GAGVSQTPSNKVTEKGKYVELRCDPISGHTALYWYRQSLGQGPEFLIYFQGTGAADDSGLPNDRFFAVRPEGSVSTLKIQRTERGDSAVYLCASSLGQGPVTGELFFGEGSRLTVL.